This entry concerns a single T cell receptor beta chain. Its antigen is unknown. Using quantitative 5'-RACE with molecular barcodes, the authors made TCR beta libraries. One entry per CDR3 protein results from TCRdb running MiXCR on the 5' RACE reads. Counted here are fewer than 550,000 distinct CDR3 sequences, under 5.5% occurring once; the ten biggest clones make up around 3.5%. This entry is derived from a study of CD8 T cells in ankylosing spondylitis. In germline, CDR1 is DFQATT, CDR2 SNEGSKA (reference sequence). The CDR3 extends over 15 amino acids. Trimming at V came to 4 bases and at J to 3 bases, leaving 5 bases not matched to a gene. Whole-study findings and limits: About 8 highly homologous variants made up a TCR beta motif, and this motif appeared characteristic of ankylosing spondylitis blood. The disease-linked clones had a CD8+ phenotype and low blood frequencies. Matched ankylosing spondylitis synovial fluid reportedly showed significant enrichment of disease-linked clones.

The receptor's source is a male donor with ankylosing spondylitis. The chain combines TRBV20-1 with TRBJ2-5, with 13 bases that match TRBD2. Sequencing was performed on blood, either unsorted or a sorted T cell fraction (not recorded which). CDR3 amino acids: CSATGLAGTKETQYF. In nucleotides, the CDR3 is TGCAGTGCTACGGGACTAGCGGGGACCAAAGAGACCCAGTACTTC.